This record covers a single T cell receptor (beta chain). What antigen it recognizes has not been identified. No per-base quality is available; no much larger clone lies one base away. Reading the germline V gene gives CDR1 SGHRS and CDR2 YFSETQ. The V end gives up 4 bases and the J end 4 bases, leaving 8 bases in the junction not matched to a gene. Including cysteine and phenylalanine, the CDR3 has 16 amino acids. Only the CDR3 part of the read is kept: 48 bases, read in frame from the first base. Donors were approximately 42 systemically healthy Caucasian individuals from Russia aged roughly 6 to 95 years. Approximately 9.3 milliliters of peripheral blood were drawn from each donor into EDTA-treated Vacutainer tubes. Ficoll-Paque density-gradient centrifugation was used to isolate PBMCs, with at least 6 million per sample. Total RNA was extracted from PBMCs with Trizol reagent, with at least 6 micrograms obtained per sample. Naive CD45RAhigh/CD27high T cell percentages were measured by flow cytometry on a PBMC aliquot from every donor.

This specimen belongs to a study of blood T cells in healthy people across ages (dated by TCRdb to the mid-2010s). Study-wide context: In model experiments, template switching captured roughly one uniquely barcoded TCR beta cDNA molecule for every two T cells. Age-related changes in TCR beta repertoire diversity were measured in the study by deep sequencing normalized with unique cDNA molecular identifiers. Using the same blood draw, the study looked at two additional independent replicas of 1 million unique cDNA reads for two donors, one aged 18 to 30 and the other aged 80 or older. To avoid experimental bias, donors of different ages were spread randomly across the sequencing lanes. The donors were split into four age groups: young (average roughly 15 years), middle-aged (around 40), aged (over 55) and long-lived (over 75).

The library was produced with 5' RACE. Instrument on record: Illumina HiSeq 2500. The second PCR ran for about 7 to 11 cycles and used a J-beta primer mix along with a sample-barcoded 5' primer. Each TCR beta cDNA molecule received a unique molecular identifier from a template-switch 5' adaptor carrying 12 random nucleotides. At least 2.5 million CDR3-containing paired-end reads were obtained from each sample. The Mint cDNA synthesis kit, primed by a TRBC-specific oligonucleotide, was used to synthesize first-strand cDNA from all RNA. Following uracil-DNA glycosylase treatment, all cDNA underwent a first 18-cycle PCR with the universal primers M1SS and BC2_uni_R. The study's own analysis went as follows. Each sample was normalized by randomly selecting 1 million high-quality reads, each carrying a distinct molecular identifier. Instead of being binned into consensus sequences, reads with shared molecular identifiers were discarded. MiTCR, run with a Q25 quality threshold and the strictest error-elimination algorithm, handled CDR3 identification, clonotype clustering and error correction. A nonparametric unseen species model with Euler transformation was used to estimate lower-bound total TCR beta diversity. TCRdb took the public reads, trimmed them with fastp at Q25, ran MiXCR for clone calling and kept in-frame beta chains. Duplicate CDR3 protein sequences are folded into a single record with the most common DNA and genes. TCRdb's processing, not the authors', yielded these V and J calls. The sample table holds under 2 million distinct CDR3 sequences, of which almost 35% were seen once. The ten largest make up roughly 12% of the sample.

Results and caveats for the whole study, not just this receptor: Compared with the aged group, the long-lived group had more naive CD4+ T cells, fewer expanded clones and increased TCR diversity, a pattern suggesting age selection. A strong correlation was found between observed TCR beta diversity and the percentage of naive T cells measured by flow cytometry. Total diversity estimates from one million sequenced T cells were considered lower bounds and underestimates. As age increased, observed TCR beta diversity per million T cells dropped in a roughly linear way, and a significant reduction was already evident by age 40. The CMV infection status of donors was not known, potentially confounding age-related changes in expanded clonotypes. Conclusive comparison of naive and antigen-experienced compartments was prevented by the profiling of bulk unsorted PBMCs.

The rearranged chain carries TRBV5-1 and TRBJ1-2; 12 bases in the middle match TRBD1. The source of this sequence is a woman aged 25 to 45 in good health. The sequencing input was blood. In nucleotides, the sequence is TGCGCCAGCAGCGCGGCCGGGACAGGGGGCACCTATGGCTACACCTTC. Its protein product is CASSAAGTGGTYGYTF.